Sequencing of this T cell receptor beta chain was carried out in a study of high-grade serous ovarian cancer treatment subgroups. Repertoires were generated with immunoSEQ multiplex PCR, while TCRdb's copy carries only in-frame clones and drops some. This sample has about 36,000 clones, with 79% found just once. Note on this clone: Antigen: not known.

Whole-study findings and limits: Same-patient tumor repertoires overlapped at roughly 0.1 to 0.85; different patients barely overlapped.

Tumor samples were taken before definitive surgery or chemotherapy. The CDR3 is 13 residues long. Trimming left V 0 bases short and J 6 bases short, with 9 bases between. Per the germline V gene, CDR1 is GTSNPN and CDR2 is SVGIG (reference sequence). Sequencing was done on a sample of tumor tissue. The sequence derives from a human donor with high-grade serous ovarian cancer. The chain uses TRBV30 and TRBJ1-5, with D hard to call. The CDR3 DNA reads as TGTGCCTGGAGTGTGATGGGTCCTCAGCCCCAGCATTTT. It encodes CAWSVMGPQPQHF. The full variable domain, with the rest looked up from reference TRBV30 and TRBJ1-5, is SQTIHQWPATLVQPVGSPLSLECTVEGTSNPNLYWYRQAAGRGLQLLFYSVGIGQISSEVPQNLSASRPQDRQFILSSKKLLLSDSGFYLCAWSVMGPQPQHFGDGTRLSIL.